Below, 7 T cell receptor beta chains from the same sample are listed, as sequenced in a study of T cell responses to AZD1222 COVID-19 vaccine (dated by TCRdb to the early 2020s). The time point tag for this specimen amounts to: baseline before first vaccination. The library was built by means of the immunoSEQ multiplex PCR assay. As stored in TCRdb, this immuneACCESS dataset retains in-frame rearrangements with V and J assigned. A fraction of the clones does not appear; measured against another copy, unresolved V genes explain less than half of the discrepancy, and the remainder lacks a known reason. In all, the sample holds about 110,000 clones, and around 81% of those were seen once. The ten biggest clones cover 3.5% to 5% of the sample. Specimen: peripheral blood, collected on day 0 of AZD1222 vaccination. The origin of the receptors is an adult in good health.

The chain recombines TRBV5-1 with TRBJ1-1; D might be TRBD1 (6 bases). The germline V and J ends were trimmed by 0 bases and 5 bases, with 8 bases remaining between them. Germline V gene data show CDR1 as SGHRS and CDR2 as YFSETQ. The length of the CDR3 is 13 residues. CDR3 bases: TGCGCCAGCAGCTTGGTTACAGGGACTGAAGCTTTCTTT. As protein: CASSLVTGTEAFF.

This clone was detected only a few times. This chain connects TRBV28 to TRBJ2-7; TRBD1 matches at 7 bases. CDR3 length: 14 amino acids. The germline V gene encodes CDR1 MDHEN and CDR2 SYDVKM. Trimming at V came to 1 base and at J to 4 bases, leaving 4 bases not matched to a gene. CDR3 sequence: CASSLLAGGYEQYF. In DNA form, the CDR3 reads TGTGCCAGCAGTTTATTGGCAGGGGGTTACGAGCAGTACTTC.

This clone was seen more than once but under ten times. The genes are TRBV7-9 and TRBJ1-3; TRBD1 aligns across 7 bases. This CDR3 has 16 residues. After removal of 5 bases from V and 0 bases from J, the junction contained 7 bases not matched to a gene. Germline-derived CDR1 and CDR2 are SEHNR and FQNEAQ (reference sequence). The CDR3 is CASSAGQPNSGNTIYF. CDR3 nucleotides: TGTGCCAGCAGCGCGGGACAGCCCAACTCTGGAAACACCATATATTTT. The variable domain in full, with the rest retrieved from reference TRBV7-9 and TRBJ1-3, is DTGVSQNPRHKITKRGQNVTFRCDPISEHNRLYWYRQTLGQGPEFLTYFQNEAQLEKSRLLSDRFSAERPKGSFSTLEIQRTEQGDSAMYLCASSAGQPNSGNTIYFGEGSWLTVV.

V is TRBV10-1 and J is TRBJ2-1; possible D gene TRBD2, 6 bases. CDR3 length: 14 residues. V was cut by 6 bases and J by 0 bases, with 9 bases left in between. In germline, CDR1 is WNHNN, CDR2 SYGVQD (reference sequence). CDR3 amino acids: CASSRGSSYNEQFF. CDR3 sequence (DNA): TGCGCCAGCAGCCGGGGGAGCTCCTACAATGAGCAGTTCTTC.

The genes are TRBV13 and TRBJ2-7; no clear D gene. V shed 5 bases and J shed 9 bases, with 20 bases lying between them. The CDR3 totals 14 residues. Germline V gene data show CDR1 as PRHDT and CDR2 as FYEKMQ (reference sequence). The CDR3 region is CASSAQRTVAGQYF. The CDR3, as DNA: TGTGCCAGCAGCGCGCAAAGGACCGTCGCTGGGCAGTACTTC. The variable domain in full, with the rest retrieved from reference TRBV13 and TRBJ2-7, is AAGVIQSPRHLIKEKRETATLKCYPIPRHDTVYWYQQGPGQDPQFLISFYEKMQSDKGSIPDRFSAQQFSDYHSELNMSSLELGDSALYFCASSAQRTVAGQYFGPGTRLTVT.

V gene TRBV19 combines with J gene TRBJ1-2; the D gene is possibly TRBD1 (6 bases). Germline CDR1 and CDR2: LNHDA and SQIVND (reference sequence). The CDR3 is 13 residues long. The V end was cut by 5 bases, the J end by 8 bases, with 15 bases between. The CDR3 sequence is CASSGIQGWGYTF. The DNA of the CDR3 is TGTGCCAGTAGTGGGATACAGGGCTGGGGCTACACCTTC.

V is TRBV18 and J is TRBJ2-4; 10 nucleotides line up with TRBD1. Germline CDR1 KGHSH, CDR2 LQKENI. The CDR3 totals 19 residues. The V and J ends lost 0 bases and 4 bases, in that order; junction bases with no gene match: 12. This chain's CDR3 is CASSPPGQGVIRGKNIQYF. In DNA form, the CDR3 reads TGTGCCAGCTCACCACCCGGACAGGGGGTCATTCGGGGGAAAAACATTCAGTACTTC.